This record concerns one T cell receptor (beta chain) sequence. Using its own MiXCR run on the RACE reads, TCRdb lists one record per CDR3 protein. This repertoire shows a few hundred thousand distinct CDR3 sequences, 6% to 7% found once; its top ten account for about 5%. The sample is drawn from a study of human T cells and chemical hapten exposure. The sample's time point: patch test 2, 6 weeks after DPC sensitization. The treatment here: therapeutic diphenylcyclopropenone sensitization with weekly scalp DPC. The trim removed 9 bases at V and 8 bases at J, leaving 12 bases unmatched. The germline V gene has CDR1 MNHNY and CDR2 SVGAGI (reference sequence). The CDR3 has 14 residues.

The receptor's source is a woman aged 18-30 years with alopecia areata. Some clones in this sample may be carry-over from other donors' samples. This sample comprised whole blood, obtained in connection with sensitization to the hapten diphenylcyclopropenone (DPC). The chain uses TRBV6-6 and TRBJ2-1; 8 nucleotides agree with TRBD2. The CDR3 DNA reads TGTGCCAGTAGGGGGACTAGAGGTTTTGATGAGCAGTTCTTC. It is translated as CASRGTRGFDEQFF.